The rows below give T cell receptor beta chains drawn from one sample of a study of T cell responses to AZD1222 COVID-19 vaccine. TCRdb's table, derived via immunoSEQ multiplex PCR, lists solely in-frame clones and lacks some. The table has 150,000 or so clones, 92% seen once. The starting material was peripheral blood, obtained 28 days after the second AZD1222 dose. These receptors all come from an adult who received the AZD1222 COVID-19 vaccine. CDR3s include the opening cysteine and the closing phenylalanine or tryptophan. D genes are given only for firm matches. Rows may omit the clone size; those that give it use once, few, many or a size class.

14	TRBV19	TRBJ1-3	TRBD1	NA	TGTGCCAGTAGGGACAGGGGGCGCGGAAACACCATATATTTT	CASRDRGRGNTIYF
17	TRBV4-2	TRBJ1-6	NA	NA	TGTGCCAGCAGCCAAGATCTCCAGGGCTCCTATAATTCACCCCTCCACTTT	CASSQDLQGSYNSPLHF
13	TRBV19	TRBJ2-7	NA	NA	TGTGCCAGTAGTCTTACGGGGGCGGGCGAGCAGTACTTC	CASSLTGAGEQYF
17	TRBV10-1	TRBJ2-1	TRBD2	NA	TGCGCCAGCAGTGAGGGGAGTAGCGGGAGGTCCCGCCATGAGCAGTTCTTC	CASSEGSSGRSRHEQFF
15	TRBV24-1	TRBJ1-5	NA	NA	TGTGCCACCAGTGCCCACTCGGGGGCTGGGCAGCCCCAGCATTTT	CATSAHSGAGQPQHF
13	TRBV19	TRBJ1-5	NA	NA	TGTGCCAGTAGTATCGGGCGGGATCAGCCCCAGCATTTT	CASSIGRDQPQHF
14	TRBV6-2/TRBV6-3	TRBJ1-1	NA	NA	TGTGCCAGCAGTTTCCTCGCCAGGAACACTGAAGCTTTCTTT	CASSFLARNTEAFF
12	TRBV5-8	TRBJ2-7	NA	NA	TGTGCCAGCGGGCAGACCACCTACGAGCAGTACTTC	CASGQTTYEQYF
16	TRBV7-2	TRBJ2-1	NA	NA	TGTGCCAGCAGCTTACTGGGCGGGAGCAGGGGCAATGAGCAGTTCTTC	CASSLLGGSRGNEQFF
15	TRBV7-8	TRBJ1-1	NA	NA	TGTGCCAGCAGCTTACTCCGGGGTTCGAGCACTGAAGCTTTCTTT	CASSLLRGSSTEAFF
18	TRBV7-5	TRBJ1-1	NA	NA	TGTGCCAGAAGCTTAGTTGGGAGGCCGGGACGGCAGAACACTGAAGCTTTCTTT	CARSLVGRPGRQNTEAFF
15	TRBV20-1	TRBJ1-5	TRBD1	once	TGCAGTGCTAGTCCCGGGACAGGGAGCAATCAGCCCCAGCATTTT	CSASPGTGSNQPQHF
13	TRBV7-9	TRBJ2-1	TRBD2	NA	TGTGCCGGACATAGCGGGCTCTACAATGAGCAGTTCTTC	CAGHSGLYNEQFF
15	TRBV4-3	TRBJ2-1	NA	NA	TGCGCCAGCAGCCAAGGAGAGGGCTCCTACAATGAGCAGTTCTTC	CASSQGEGSYNEQFF
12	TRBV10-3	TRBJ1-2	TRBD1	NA	TGTGCCACGACCGGACAGGGGAGCGGCTACACCTTC	CATTGQGSGYTF
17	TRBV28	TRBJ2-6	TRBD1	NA	TGTGCCAGCACCCCCGCCAGGGGGCAAATTGGGGCCAACGTCCTGACTTTC	CASTPARGQIGANVLTF
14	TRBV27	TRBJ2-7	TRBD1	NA	TGTGCCAGCAGTTTCACGGGACAGAACTACGAGCAGTACTTC	CASSFTGQNYEQYF
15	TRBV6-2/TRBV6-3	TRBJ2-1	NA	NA	TGTGCCAGCAGTTACTCGATGTTAGGGACCCATGAGCAGTTCTTC	CASSYSMLGTHEQFF
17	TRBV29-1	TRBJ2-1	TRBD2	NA	TGCAGCGTGGGGACTAGCGGGAGGTTAAGCTCCTACAATGAGCAGTTCTTC	CSVGTSGRLSSYNEQFF
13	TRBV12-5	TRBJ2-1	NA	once	TGTGCTAGTCAACTAGATCCCTACAATGAGCAGTTCTTC	CASQLDPYNEQFF
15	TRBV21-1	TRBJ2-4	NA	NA	TGTGCCAGCAGCAATCCCGGGACCTATAAAAACATTCAGTACTTC	CASSNPGTYKNIQYF
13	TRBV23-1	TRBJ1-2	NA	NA	TGCGCCAGCAGTCGGCCTGCTAACTATGGCTACACCTTC	CASSRPANYGYTF
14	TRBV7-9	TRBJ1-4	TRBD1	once	TGTGCCAGCAGCCCTGGGGAGGGGGCTGAAAAACTGTTTTTT	CASSPGEGAEKLFF
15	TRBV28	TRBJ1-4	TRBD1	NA	TGTGCCAGCAGTTTGGCGACAGGGTGGCATGAAAAACTGTTTTTT	CASSLATGWHEKLFF
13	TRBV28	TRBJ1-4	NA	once	TGTGCCAGCAGTCCCGGGGCGGGTGAAAAACTGTTTTTT	CASSPGAGEKLFF
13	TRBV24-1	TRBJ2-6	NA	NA	TGTGCCACCAGTCGCTCTGGGGCCAACGTCCTGACTTTC	CATSRSGANVLTF
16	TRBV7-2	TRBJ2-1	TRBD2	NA	TGTGCCAGCAGCTTAGGAAGCAGCGGGAGCGGGGATGAGCAGTTCTTC	CASSLGSSGSGDEQFF
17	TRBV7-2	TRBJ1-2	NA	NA	TGTGCCAGCAGCTTAGTGACAAATATGTTGGGGGGCTATGGCTACACCTTC	CASSLVTNMLGGYGYTF
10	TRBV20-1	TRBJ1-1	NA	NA	TGCAGTGCTAGTGTTCCTGAAGCTTTCTTT	CSASVPEAFF
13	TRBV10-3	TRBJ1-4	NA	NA	TGTGCCATCAGACCGGGACCTAGTGAAAAACTGTTTTTT	CAIRPGPSEKLFF
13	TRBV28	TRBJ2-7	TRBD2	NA	TGTGCCAGCAATCGCGGGGGCTCCTACGAGCAGTACTTC	CASNRGGSYEQYF
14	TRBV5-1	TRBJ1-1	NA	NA	TGCGCCAGCAGATTTTCAACCAGCAACACTGAAGCTTTCTTT	CASRFSTSNTEAFF
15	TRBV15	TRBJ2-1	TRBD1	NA	TGTGCCACCAGCAGAGCGAAGACAGGGGATAATGAGCAGTTCTTC	CATSRAKTGDNEQFF
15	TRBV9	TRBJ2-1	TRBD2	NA	TGTGCCAGCAGCGTCGGCGGGAGGGTCTACAATGAGCAGTTCTTC	CASSVGGRVYNEQFF
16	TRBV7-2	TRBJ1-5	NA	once	TGTGCCAGCAGCTCGGGCCGGGGACGTGGCAATCAGCCCCAGCATTTT	CASSSGRGRGNQPQHF
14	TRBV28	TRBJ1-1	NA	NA	TGTGCCAGCAGAGGCTTCGGGCAGTCCACTGAAGCTTTCTTT	CASRGFGQSTEAFF
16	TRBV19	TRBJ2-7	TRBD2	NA	TGTGCCAGTAGGGGACTAGCGCCAGGTGGGGGCTACGAGCAGTACTTC	CASRGLAPGGGYEQYF
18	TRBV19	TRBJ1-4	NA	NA	TGTGCCAGTAGTATACAAAGCCCCAGGGGAGCGACTAATGAAAAACTGTTTTTT	CASSIQSPRGATNEKLFF
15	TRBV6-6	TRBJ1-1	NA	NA	TGTGCCAGCAGCAACCAACAAGGACCTAACACTGAAGCTTTCTTT	CASSNQQGPNTEAFF
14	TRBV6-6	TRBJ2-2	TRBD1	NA	TGTGCCAGCAGCCATACAGGGGACGCCGGGGAGCTGTTTTTT	CASSHTGDAGELFF
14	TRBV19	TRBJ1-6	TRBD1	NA	TGTGCCAGTAGGGTGACAGGGAATAATTCACCCCTCCACTTT	CASRVTGNNSPLHF
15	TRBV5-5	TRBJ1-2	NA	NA	TGTGCCAGCAGCGGCAGGGGTACAGCTAACTATGGCTACACCTTC	CASSGRGTANYGYTF
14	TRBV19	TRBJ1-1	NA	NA	TGTGCCAGTAGTATGGCCCTAGGGGCGGCTGAAGCTTTCTTT	CASSMALGAAEAFF
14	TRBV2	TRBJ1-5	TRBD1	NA	TGTGCCAGCAGCGGGACAGGGGGCAATCAGCCCCAGCATTTT	CASSGTGGNQPQHF
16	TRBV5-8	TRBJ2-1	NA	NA	TGTGCCAGCAGCTGGGGGCTTAGCCCCTCCTACAATGAGCAGTTCTTC	CASSWGLSPSYNEQFF
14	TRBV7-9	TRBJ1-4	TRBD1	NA	TGTGCCAGCAGCCAGGGGGCGGTTAATGAAAAACTGTTTTTT	CASSQGAVNEKLFF
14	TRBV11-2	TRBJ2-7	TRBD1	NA	TGTGCCAGCAGCCCAGGACAGGGTTTTTACGAGCAGTACTTC	CASSPGQGFYEQYF
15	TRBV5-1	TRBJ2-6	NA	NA	TGCGCCAGCAGCTCGGACAACTCTGGGGCCAACGTCCTGACTTTC	CASSSDNSGANVLTF
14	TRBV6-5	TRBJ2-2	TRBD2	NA	TGTGCCAGCAGTCTATGGACTAGCGCCGGGGAGCTGTTTTTT	CASSLWTSAGELFF
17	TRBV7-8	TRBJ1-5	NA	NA	TGTGCCAGCAGCTCTTACCTGGCGGGAGCGGGCAATCAGCCCCAGCATTTT	CASSSYLAGAGNQPQHF
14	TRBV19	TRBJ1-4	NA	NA	TGTGCCAGTAGTCTACACATTGGGGTGGAAAAACTGTTTTTT	CASSLHIGVEKLFF
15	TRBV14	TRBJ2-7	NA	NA	TGTGCCAGCAGCCAAGGTTATGGCAGCTCCTACGAGCAGTACTTC	CASSQGYGSSYEQYF
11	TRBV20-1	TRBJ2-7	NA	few	TGCAGTGCTAGGCCTGTCTACGAGCAGTACTTC	CSARPVYEQYF
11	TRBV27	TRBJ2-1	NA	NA	TGTGCCAGCAGTTTCGAGGGTGAGCAGTTCTTC	CASSFEGEQFF
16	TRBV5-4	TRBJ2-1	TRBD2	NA	TGTGCCAGCAGCTTGGTTAGCGGGAGCACCTACAATGAGCAGTTCTTC	CASSLVSGSTYNEQFF
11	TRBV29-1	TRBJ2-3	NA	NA	TGCAGCCCCCTCCGAGGAGATACGCAGTATTTT	CSPLRGDTQYF
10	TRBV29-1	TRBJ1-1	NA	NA	TGCAGCGTTGGTAACACTGAAGCTTTCTTT	CSVGNTEAFF